This is a list of T cell receptor beta chains from one sample in a study of T cells in Graves' hyperthyroidism and ophthalmopathy. One entry per CDR3 protein, called by TCRdb with MiXCR from the multiplex PCR reads. The sample carries more than 550,000 distinct CDR3 sequences, around 16% recorded once. What was sequenced was blood. Every receptor here comes from a man aged 50 or older with Graves' hyperthyroidism. Each CDR3 is given with its conserved first and last residue. Fields, in order: V gene, CDR3 protein.

TRBV12-3/TRBV12-4,CASSSKQKETQYF
TRBV29-1,CSVEDLRLAGGSDTQYF
TRBV7-3,CASSLDLKADTQYF
TRBV30,CAQGQYGYTF
TRBV2,CASHGIGYGYTF
TRBV11-2,CASTAGQNKVYEQYF
TRBV10-3,CAISDWGNSPLHF
TRBV12-3/TRBV12-4,CASRSGAWNQPQHF
TRBV6-1,CASRPSGREGSEQFF
TRBV5-5,CASSLVVPPYEQYF
TRBV2,CASSEAGTGQDTQYF
TRBV20-1,CSARDRVSGRQGGTYEQYF
TRBV5-6,CASSLVGNGGELFF
TRBV20-1,CSAERDARGYTF
TRBV20-1,CSARDHMNTEAFF
TRBV20-1,CSVDSRTQNQPQHF
TRBV5-1,CASRGQMNTEAFF
TRBV30,CAWGSPGQGIYGYTF